This TCR beta chain came from a study of T cells expressing NK-cell markers. In the study overall: Each TCR beta repertoire originated in sorted T cells that were CD3+CD56+NKG2C+, CD3+CD56+NKG2C- or CD3+CD56-NKG2C+.

TCRdb reworked the 5' RACE reads into one entry per CDR3 protein, no DNA. The specimen's table records about 460,000 distinct CDR3 sequences. Germline loops: CDR1 MNHEY, CDR2 SVGAGI. The CDR3 is 17 amino acids. The specimen sequenced was blood T cells: a sorted CD56 or NKG2C T cell subset, CD4+ or CD8+ T cells, or bulk PBMC T cells (not recorded which). The rearrangement links TRBV6-5 to TRBJ2-3; TCRdb calls TRBD2, which cannot be checked without DNA. This clonotype was sampled from a woman between 50 and 59 years old in good health. The CDR3 region is CASTTLRVAGGVDTQYF.